The 8 T cell receptor beta chains listed next were all sequenced from one sample in a study of radiation and T cells in renal cell carcinoma. Libraries were prepared by immunoSEQ multiplex PCR; TCRdb keeps only in-frame clonotypes and omits some of them. The repertoire has approximately 86,000 clones, 85% of them found once; the top ten carry approximately 8.8%. Sample time point: blood 4 weeks post-SBRT, at nephrectomy. Noted treatment: 15 Gy SBRT to primary tumor, nephrectomy 4 weeks later. The starting material was blood, obtained from a patient whose treatment included radiotherapy and nephrectomy. All receptors derive from a man aged 50 to 60 with renal cell carcinoma.

The V call is TRBV5-1, the J call TRBJ2-2; no firm D call. CDR3 length: 15 residues. Germline CDR1 SGHRS, CDR2 YFSETQ. V dropped 0 bases and J dropped 1 base, with 7 bases sitting between them. CDR3 nucleotide sequence: TGCGCCAGCAGCTTGGTGGCAGGGAACACCGGGGAGCTGTTTTTT. It codes for CASSLVAGNTGELFF.

This clone was counted only a few times. The gene calls are TRBV29-1 and TRBJ2-1, with unresolved D. The CDR3 has 10 amino acids. The V and J ends lost 3 bases and 3 bases respectively, with 0 bases between them. CDR1 SQVTM and CDR2 ANQGSEA come from the germline V gene. The CDR3 protein is CSVDYNEQFF. In DNA, the CDR3 is TGCAGCGTTGACTACAATGAGCAGTTCTTC.

The chain combines TRBV19 with TRBJ2-7; 8 nucleotides match TRBD1. The CDR3 contains 13 residues. Trimming at V came to 5 bases and at J to 8 bases, leaving 8 bases not matched to a gene. The V gene's germline CDR1 is LNHDA and CDR2 SQIVND (reference sequence). The DNA of the CDR3 is TGTGCCAGTAGTGTGCAGGGGGCCCCCCAGCAGTACTTC. This encodes CASSVQGAPQQYF. Combining the CDR3 with reference TRBV19 and TRBJ2-7 gives the whole variable domain DGGITQSPKYLFRKEGQNVTLSCEQNLNHDAMYWYRQDPGQGLRLIYYSQIVNDFQKGDIAEGYSVSREKKESFPLTVTSAQKNPTAFYLCASSVQGAPQQYFGPGTRLTVT.

This sequence joins TRBV9 and TRBJ2-1; 9 nucleotides match TRBD2. After removal of 3 bases from V and 7 bases from J, the junction contained 11 bases not matched to a gene. CDR1 and CDR2 from the germline V gene are SGDLS and YYNGEE. The CDR3 contains 16 residues. CDR3 sequence: CASSALGSGRTNEQFF. DNA of the CDR3: TGTGCCAGCAGCGCCCTAGGTAGCGGGAGAACGAATGAGCAGTTCTTC.

The chain uses TRBV12-2 and TRBJ2-1; no DNA check was done on the table's D call, TRBD2. TRBV12-2 is labeled a pseudogene. The CDR3 spans 13 residues. This CDR3 is CASRPTSANEQFF. The CDR3 region has the DNA TGTGCAAGTCGCCCGACTAGCGCCAATGAGCAGTTCTTC.

The rearrangement joins TRBV6-5 to TRBJ1-5; TRBD1 matches at 8 bases. This CDR3 is 14 amino acids long. The trim removed 6 bases at V and 6 bases at J, leaving 7 bases unmatched. The germline V gene has CDR1 MNHEY and CDR2 SVGAGI. The CDR3 region has the DNA TGTGCCAGCAGGAAAGGACAGGGAGGTCAGCCCCAGCATTTT. Translated, it gives CASRKGQGGQPQHF.

CDR3 amino acids: CASSPRDRATGELFF. The CDR3 DNA reads as TGTGCCAGCTCACCACGGGACAGGGCCACCGGGGAGCTGTTTTTT. The chain recombines TRBV18 with TRBJ2-2; TRBD1 agrees at 9 bases. The CDR3 spans 15 residues. In germline, CDR1 is KGHSH, CDR2 LQKENI. Losses at the gene ends were 1 base for V and 4 bases for J; bases not matched to a gene: 1. Full variable domain (missing parts from reference TRBV18 and TRBJ2-2): NAGVMQNPRHLVRRRGQEARLRCSPMKGHSHVYWYRQLPEEGLKFMVYLQKENIIDESGMPKERFSAEFPKEGPSILRIQQVVRGDSAAYFCASSPRDRATGELFFGEGSRLTVL.

This clone was seen just once. The chain recombines TRBV29-1 with TRBJ2-2; D ambiguous. CDR1 is SQVTM and CDR2 is ANQGSEA in the germline V gene. V was trimmed by 4 bases and J by 5 bases, leaving 2 bases between them. This CDR3 has 10 amino acids. The CDR3 protein is CSVGTGELFF. The CDR3 nucleotides are TGCAGCGTTGGGACCGGGGAGCTGTTTTTT.